The table lists the clone carrying this T cell receptor beta chain with a count of one. Its antigen is not identified. This entry belongs to a study of shared clonotypes between healthy human individuals. The run depth of the assay was deep. Each subset's genomic DNA was split evenly across several immunoSEQ plates. The assay was immunoSEQ multiplex PCR, and TCRdb's table has in-frame clones only and misses some. The table records millions of clones, 90% to 95% of them present only once. The V end lost 4 bases, the J end lost 3 bases, and 20 bases lay between the germline ends. The CDR3 extends over 16 amino acids. CDR1 and CDR2 from the germline V gene are SGHRS and YFSETQ. Study-wide results and caveats: Sharing across four donors was seen in 4% to 6.5% of naive CD4 clonotypes.

The receptor was isolated from a young man in good health. The gene calls are TRBV5-1 and TRBJ2-7; the D gene is possibly TRBD1 (6 bases). The sequenced material came from naive CD4+ T cells sorted from blood. Subset of the sample: CD45RA+ positively selected. CDR3 in amino acids: CASSRNPTGINYEQYF. CDR3 in DNA: TGCGCCAGCAGCCGGAATCCGACAGGTATTAACTACGAGCAGTACTTC.